A selection of T cell receptor beta chains follows, all from one sample in a study of T cell changes during pregnancy in multiple sclerosis. Here immunoSEQ multiplex PCR was the method, and the copy in TCRdb shows in-frame clones only, minus some. The sample yields over 50,000 clones, over 75% seen once. This specimen was peripheral blood, taken after pregnancy. The receptors come from a female donor with multiple sclerosis, enrolled in a pregnancy study. The CDR3 runs from the conserved cysteine through the conserved F or W. The D gene is left open where the match is weak. Size values are once, few and many counts, or a class for expanded clones, and some rows have none.

j_call,d_call,v_call,clone_size,cdr3_nt,cdr3_aa
TRBJ2-7,-,TRBV7-2,-,TGTGCCAGCGCCCCCGCCCTGGGCAGGGTTTTCCACGAGCAGTACTTC,CASAPALGRVFHEQYF
TRBJ1-2,-,TRBV7-9,-,TGTGCCAGCAGCTTAAACGGGCAGGGGGGCTACACCTTC,CASSLNGQGGYTF
TRBJ1-2,-,TRBV5-1,-,TGCGCCAGCAGCTTGGATCCGGGTCCCGATGGCTACACCTTC,CASSLDPGPDGYTF
TRBJ2-7,TRBD2,TRBV2,once,TGTGCCAGCAGTCCTAGCGGTTTCTCCTACGAGCAGTACTTC,CASSPSGFSYEQYF
TRBJ2-1,-,TRBV6-5,-,TGTGCCAGCAGTTATTCACAGGACAATGAGCAGTTCTTC,CASSYSQDNEQFF
TRBJ1-6,-,TRBV4-3,-,TGCGCCAGCAGCCTCGGACAGAACGGGGATTCACCCCTCCACTTT,CASSLGQNGDSPLHF
TRBJ2-3,-,TRBV28,-,TGTGCCAGCAGCCTACGCCTCCCCACAGATACGCAGTATTTT,CASSLRLPTDTQYF
TRBJ2-1,-,TRBV12-5,-,TGTGCTAGTGGTTTGGTACCGGATGGGCTAAGCTCCTACAATGAGCAGTTCTTC,CASGLVPDGLSSYNEQFF
TRBJ2-1,TRBD1,TRBV5-1,-,TGCGCCAGCAGCCCGGGACAGGATTCCTACAATGAGCAGTTCTTC,CASSPGQDSYNEQFF
TRBJ1-1,-,TRBV19,few,TGTGCCAGTAGTATAGATCAAGGGGGCACTGAAGCTTTCTTT,CASSIDQGGTEAFF
TRBJ2-3,TRBD2,TRBV2,-,TGTGCCAGCAGTGAAGACGGGGGGGGGTCCCGGGATACGCAGTATTTT,CASSEDGGGSRDTQYF
TRBJ1-1,-,TRBV2,few,TGTGCCAGTGCGACAGCGAACACTGAAGCTTTCTTT,CASATANTEAFF
TRBJ2-7,-,TRBV11-2,-,TGTGCCAGCAGCTTAGGAAAGACAGGCCCCTACGAGCAGTACTTC,CASSLGKTGPYEQYF
TRBJ1-3,-,TRBV7-2,-,TGTGCCAGCAGCCCGACAGTCCCCCCTGGAAACACCATATATTTT,CASSPTVPPGNTIYF
TRBJ2-1,-,TRBV10-3,-,TGTGCCATCGGGCCCATAATGGGTTCGAAAGAGATGTATGAGCAGTTCTTC,CAIGPIMGSKEMYEQFF
TRBJ2-3,TRBD2,TRBV2,-,TGTGCCAGCAGTGTGTGGCTAGCGGGGGTTAGAGTTAGCACAGATACGCAGTATTTT,CASSVWLAGVRVSTDTQYF
TRBJ1-1,-,TRBV7-9,-,TGTGCCAGCAGCACGTTCCGGGGTCCGAGCACTGAAGCTTTCTTT,CASSTFRGPSTEAFF
TRBJ1-2,-,TRBV5-6,-,TGTGCCAGCAGCTCCCCAGATCGCTATGGCTACACCTTC,CASSSPDRYGYTF
TRBJ2-5,TRBD2,TRBV4-2,-,TGTGCCAGCAGCCAAGAGGGTAGCGGGAGGGAAGAGACCCAGTACTTC,CASSQEGSGREETQYF
TRBJ2-5,-,TRBV10-3,-,TGTGCCATCAGTGAAGGAGGAGCCGTCTACCAAGAGACCCAGTACTTC,CAISEGGAVYQETQYF
TRBJ1-1,-,TRBV6-5,-,TGTGCCAGCAGTTCACACATGAACACTGAAGCTTTCTTT,CASSSHMNTEAFF
TRBJ1-1,TRBD1,TRBV7-2,-,TGTGCCAGCAGCCCGCCGACAGGGGGGTACACTGAAGCTTTCTTT,CASSPPTGGYTEAFF
TRBJ1-5,-,TRBV7-2,few,TGTGCCAGCAGCTCCGACGTAGGGGGTCAGCCCCAGCATTTT,CASSSDVGGQPQHF
TRBJ2-2,-,TRBV4-3,-,TGCGCCAGCAGCCATCTCCAGGGGCCCGGGGAGCTGTTTTTT,CASSHLQGPGELFF
TRBJ2-3,TRBD1,TRBV28,-,TGTGCCAGCAGTTTACGAGGGGGCGCAGATACGCAGTATTTT,CASSLRGGADTQYF
TRBJ2-2,TRBD2,TRBV7-2,once,TGTGCCAGCAGCTTCCTAGCGGGGCAGAACACCGGGGAGCTGTTTTTT,CASSFLAGQNTGELFF
TRBJ1-4,-,TRBV6-6,-,TGTGCCAGCAGTCAGCCTGAGGCGAGGGATGAAAAACTGTTTTTT,CASSQPEARDEKLFF
TRBJ2-7,TRBD1,TRBV5-1,-,TGCGCCAGCAGCCTCGGACAGGGCTTCTCCTACGAGCAGTACTTC,CASSLGQGFSYEQYF
TRBJ1-6,-,TRBV25-1,-,TGTGCCAGCACGGGACTTTATAATTCACCCCTCCACTTT,CASTGLYNSPLHF
TRBJ1-1,-,TRBV21-1,-,TGTGCCAGCACGCCAGGGTGTTCGAACACTGAAGCTTTCTTT,CASTPGCSNTEAFF
TRBJ2-7,-,TRBV7-8,-,TGTGCCAGCAGCCAGGGGGGCCGGACGCACGAGCAGTACTTC,CASSQGGRTHEQYF
TRBJ1-5,-,TRBV5-5,-,TGTGCCAGCAGCGTTCGACAGGCCGGACCCCAGCATTTT,CASSVRQAGPQHF
TRBJ1-1,-,TRBV28,-,TGTGCCAGCGGCAGCGTCCCGAACACTGAAGCTTTCTTT,CASGSVPNTEAFF
TRBJ1-2,-,TRBV7-2,-,TGTGCCAGCAGCTTGGCAGTGAACTATGGCTACACCTTC,CASSLAVNYGYTF
TRBJ1-4,-,TRBV7-9,-,TGTGCCAGCAGCTTTGCTTTCGGGGATAATGAAAAACTGTTTTTT,CASSFAFGDNEKLFF
TRBJ2-3,TRBD2,TRBV11-2,-,TGTGCCAGCACAAACCCTAGGACTAGCAAAACAGATACGCAGTATTTT,CASTNPRTSKTDTQYF
TRBJ2-5,TRBD2,TRBV9,-,TGTGCCAGCAGCGTAGGAGGAAGCGGGACCGCGTTGGAGACCCAGTACTTC,CASSVGGSGTALETQYF
TRBJ2-7,TRBD1,TRBV5-4,-,TGTGCCAGCAGCAGGGACAGTCTAACCTACGAGCAGTACTTC,CASSRDSLTYEQYF
TRBJ2-1,TRBD1,TRBV4-1,-,TGCGCCAGCAGCCAGGTACAGGGGAAGCAGTTCTTC,CASSQVQGKQFF
TRBJ2-7,-,TRBV27,-,TGTGCCAGCAGATTTTCCGGGACCCAGGACTACGAGCAGTACTTC,CASRFSGTQDYEQYF
TRBJ2-3,-,TRBV6-5,-,TGTGCCAGCAGTTACTCTGGCGGGCAAGGTGATACGCAGTATTTT,CASSYSGGQGDTQYF
TRBJ2-2,-,TRBV5-1,-,TGCGCCAGCAGTTTACCCCCTGATCGGAGGTACACCGGGGAGCTGTTTTTT,CASSLPPDRRYTGELFF
TRBJ1-4,TRBD1,TRBV19,-,TGTGCCAGTAGTCTCCGGGACAGGGGGGATGAAAAACTGTTTTTT,CASSLRDRGDEKLFF
TRBJ1-2,TRBD1,TRBV4-2,-,TGTGCCAGCAGCTCTCCGGACAGGGGGCAGGGCTATGGCTACACCTTC,CASSSPDRGQGYGYTF
TRBJ2-7,TRBD1,TRBV4-1,-,TGCGCCAGCGCCCGGGACAGAACCTACGAGCAGTACTTC,CASARDRTYEQYF
TRBJ2-5,TRBD1,TRBV5-6,-,TGTGCCAGCAGCATCGGGACAGAGAATAACCAAGAGACCCAGTACTTC,CASSIGTENNQETQYF
TRBJ2-7,TRBD2,TRBV29-1,-,TGCAGCGTCGAGGCTCCGGGAGGGAGGGGCCCCTACGAGCAGTACTTC,CSVEAPGGRGPYEQYF
TRBJ1-1,TRBD1,TRBV27,-,TGTGCCAGCTCCTTAGGGGGCGGGCTGAACACTGAAGCTTTCTTT,CASSLGGGLNTEAFF
TRBJ2-2,-,TRBV18,-,TGTGCCAGCTCACCCGAGAGACGAGAGGCGCCCGGGGAGCTGTTTTTT,CASSPERREAPGELFF
TRBJ2-1,TRBD2,TRBV4-2,-,TGTGCCAGCAGCCAAGCGGGGACTAGGTCCTACAATGAGCAGTTCTTC,CASSQAGTRSYNEQFF
TRBJ2-7,TRBD1,TRBV19,-,TGTGCCAGTATGGGACAGGGTTTCAACGAGCAGTACTTC,CASMGQGFNEQYF
TRBJ1-6,-,TRBV7-2,-,TGTGCCAGCAGCTTAGGGTTGAGGAGGTCGGGATCACCCCTCCACTTT,CASSLGLRRSGSPLHF
TRBJ1-2,-,TRBV7-2,-,TGTGCCAGCAGCTTAGTTTCCGGGACTAACTATGGCTACACCTTC,CASSLVSGTNYGYTF
TRBJ1-4,TRBD1,TRBV27,-,TGTGCCAGCAGTCGGACAGGGGCTAATGAAAAACTGTTTTTT,CASSRTGANEKLFF
TRBJ2-7,-,TRBV2,-,TGTGCCAGCAGGTACCAGGGGTCTTACGAGCAGTACTTC,CASRYQGSYEQYF
TRBJ2-1,TRBD2,TRBV5-6,-,TGTGCCAGCACCCCGGGGGGGTTTCTCAATGAGCAGTTCTTC,CASTPGGFLNEQFF
TRBJ2-2,TRBD1,TRBV6-4,-,TGTGCCAGCAGTGACTCAATATCAGGGGGCCCCGGGGAGCTGTTTTTT,CASSDSISGGPGELFF
TRBJ1-2,TRBD1,TRBV6-1,-,TGTGCCAGCAGTGTACTAACAGGGGATCGCGGCTACACCTTC,CASSVLTGDRGYTF
TRBJ2-2,-,TRBV6-1,-,TGTGCCAGCAGTGGACTCCGGGACTACACCGGGGAGCTGTTTTTT,CASSGLRDYTGELFF